The T cell receptor beta chain described here comes from a study of molecular identifiers for immune sequencing clone quantification. General observations from the study: Amid around 900,000 naive cells, spiked Jurkat TCR RNA from one cell was reportedly still detectable. Over 98% of CMV-specific effector molecules, but under 1% of naive ones, were in clones above 20 copies.

Methods described previously, with TCR primers listed, were used for bulk TCR libraries. TCRdb used MiXCR to reprocess the PCR reads, holding one entry per CDR3 protein. The sample includes approximately 500,000 distinct CDR3 sequences, about a quarter seen only once; the top ten take around 0.8%. Between the trimmed V and J ends, which lost 4 bases and 2 bases, there was a span of 6 bases. The CDR3 has 13 amino acids. The germline V gene encodes CDR1 SGDLS and CDR2 YYNGEE. This clonotype was seen ten or more times. The target antigen is unknown. Libraries from naive CD8 cells were generated from about 20,000 to 1,000,000 sorted cells (with 10%, 30% or 50% RNA).

Sequenced: naive CD8+ T cells from blood, with Jurkat cell RNA spiked in. Subset given: FACS-sorted CD8+CD4-CCR7+CD45RA+ naive T cells. This clonotype was sampled from a human donor in good health. Some libraries in this study had Jurkat cell RNA spiked in. The chain couples TRBV9 to TRBJ2-2; no firm D call. CDR3 amino acids: CASSLINTGELFF. The CDR3 bases are TGTGCCAGCAGCCTAATAAACACCGGGGAGCTGTTTTTT.